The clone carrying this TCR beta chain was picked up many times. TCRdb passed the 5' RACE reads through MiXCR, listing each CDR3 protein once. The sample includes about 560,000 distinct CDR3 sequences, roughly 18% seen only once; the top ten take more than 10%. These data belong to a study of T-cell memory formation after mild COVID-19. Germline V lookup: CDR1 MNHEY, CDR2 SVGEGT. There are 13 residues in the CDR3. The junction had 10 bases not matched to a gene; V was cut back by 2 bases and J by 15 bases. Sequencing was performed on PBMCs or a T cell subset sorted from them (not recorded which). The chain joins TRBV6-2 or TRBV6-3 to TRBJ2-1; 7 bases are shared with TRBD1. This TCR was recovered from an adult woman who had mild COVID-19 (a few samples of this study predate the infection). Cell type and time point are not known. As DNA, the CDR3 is TGTGCCAGCAGTTACAGGGGACAGCCCTGGCCGTTCTTC. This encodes CASSYRGQPWPFF.